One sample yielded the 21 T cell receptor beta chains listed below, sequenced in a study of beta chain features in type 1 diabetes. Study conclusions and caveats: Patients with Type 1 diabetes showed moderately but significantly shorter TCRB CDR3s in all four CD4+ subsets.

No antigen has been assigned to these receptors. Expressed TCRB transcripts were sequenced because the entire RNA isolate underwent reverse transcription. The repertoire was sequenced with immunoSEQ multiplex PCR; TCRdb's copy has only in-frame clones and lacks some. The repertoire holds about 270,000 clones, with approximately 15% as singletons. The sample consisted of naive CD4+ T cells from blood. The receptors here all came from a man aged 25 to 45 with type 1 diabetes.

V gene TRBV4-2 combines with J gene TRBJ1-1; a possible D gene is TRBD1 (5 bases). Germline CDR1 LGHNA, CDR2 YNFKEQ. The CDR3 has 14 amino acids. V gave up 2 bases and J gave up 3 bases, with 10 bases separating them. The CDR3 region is CASSQQGTHTEAFF. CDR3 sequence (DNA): TGTGCCAGCAGCCAACAGGGTACGCACACTGAAGCTTTCTTT.

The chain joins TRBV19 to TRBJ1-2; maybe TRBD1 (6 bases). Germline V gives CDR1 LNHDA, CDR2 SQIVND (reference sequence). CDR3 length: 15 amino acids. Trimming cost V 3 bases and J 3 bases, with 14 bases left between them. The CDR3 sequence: CASSIAGARYYGYTF. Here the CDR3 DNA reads TGTGCCAGTAGTATCGCAGGGGCTCGGTACTATGGCTACACCTTC.

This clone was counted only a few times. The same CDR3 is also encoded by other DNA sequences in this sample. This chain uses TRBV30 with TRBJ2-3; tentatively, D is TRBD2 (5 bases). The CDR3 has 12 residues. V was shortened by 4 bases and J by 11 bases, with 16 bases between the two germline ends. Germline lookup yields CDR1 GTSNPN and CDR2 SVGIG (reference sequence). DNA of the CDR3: TGTGCCTGGAAATGGGAGTCCGGGGTGCAGTATTTT. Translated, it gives CAWKWESGVQYF.

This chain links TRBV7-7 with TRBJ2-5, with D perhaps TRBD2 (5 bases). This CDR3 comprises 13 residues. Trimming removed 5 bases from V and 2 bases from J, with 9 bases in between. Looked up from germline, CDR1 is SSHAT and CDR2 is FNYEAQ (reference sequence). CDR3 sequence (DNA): TGTGCCAGCAGCCCGGACTCTCAAGAGACCCAGTACTTC. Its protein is CASSPDSQETQYF.

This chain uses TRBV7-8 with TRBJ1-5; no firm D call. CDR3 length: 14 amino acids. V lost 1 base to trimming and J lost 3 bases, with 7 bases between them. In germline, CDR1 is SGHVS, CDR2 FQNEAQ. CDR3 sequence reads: CASSLGSFNQPQHF. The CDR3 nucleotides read TGTGCCAGCAGCTTAGGTTCATTCAATCAGCCCCAGCATTTT.

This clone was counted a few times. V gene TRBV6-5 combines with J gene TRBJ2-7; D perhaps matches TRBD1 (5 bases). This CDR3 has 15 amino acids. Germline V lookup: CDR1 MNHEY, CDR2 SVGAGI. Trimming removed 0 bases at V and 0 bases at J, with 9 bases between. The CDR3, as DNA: TGTGCCAGCAGTTACTCGTGGACACGCTCCTACGAGCAGTACTTC. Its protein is CASSYSWTRSYEQYF.

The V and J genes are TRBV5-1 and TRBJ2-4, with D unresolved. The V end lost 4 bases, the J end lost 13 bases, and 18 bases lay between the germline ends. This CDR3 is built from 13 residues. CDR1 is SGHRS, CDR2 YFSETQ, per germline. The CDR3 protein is CASSPTDGSSQYF. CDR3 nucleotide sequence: TGCGCCAGCAGCCCAACCGACGGGTCGTCCCAGTACTTC.

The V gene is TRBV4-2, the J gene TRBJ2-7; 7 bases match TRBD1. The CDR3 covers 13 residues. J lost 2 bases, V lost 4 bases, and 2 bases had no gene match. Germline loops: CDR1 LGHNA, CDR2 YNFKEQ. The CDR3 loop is CASSPDRAYEQYF. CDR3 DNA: TGTGCCAGCAGCCCCGACAGGGCCTACGAGCAGTACTTC.

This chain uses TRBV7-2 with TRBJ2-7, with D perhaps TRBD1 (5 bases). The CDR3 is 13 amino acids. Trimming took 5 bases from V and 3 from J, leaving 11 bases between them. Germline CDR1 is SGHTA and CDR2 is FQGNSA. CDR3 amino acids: CASSPQQVYEQYF. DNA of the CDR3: TGTGCCAGCAGCCCCCAACAGGTCTACGAGCAGTACTTC.

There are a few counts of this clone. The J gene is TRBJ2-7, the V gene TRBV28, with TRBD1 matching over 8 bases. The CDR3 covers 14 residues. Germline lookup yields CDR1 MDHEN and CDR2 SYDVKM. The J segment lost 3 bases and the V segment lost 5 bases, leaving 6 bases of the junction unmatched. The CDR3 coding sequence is TGTGCCAGCAGTGCACCGGGACAGGTCTACGAGCAGTACTTC. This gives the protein CASSAPGQVYEQYF.

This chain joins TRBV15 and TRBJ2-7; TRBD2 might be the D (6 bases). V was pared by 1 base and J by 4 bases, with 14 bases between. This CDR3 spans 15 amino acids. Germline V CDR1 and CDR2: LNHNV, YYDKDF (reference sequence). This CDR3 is CATSRVHGRVYEQYF. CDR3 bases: TGTGCCACCAGCAGAGTACACGGGAGAGTTTACGAGCAGTACTTC.

The CDR3 bases are TGTGCCAGCAGTGAAACAGTGGATTATCAGCCCCAGCATTTT. It is translated as CASSETVDYQPQHF. The chain uses TRBV2 and TRBJ1-5; D ambiguous. The germline CDR1 and CDR2 sequences are SNHLY and FYNNEI. V dropped 2 bases and J dropped 5 bases, with 10 bases sitting between them. CDR3 size: 14 residues.

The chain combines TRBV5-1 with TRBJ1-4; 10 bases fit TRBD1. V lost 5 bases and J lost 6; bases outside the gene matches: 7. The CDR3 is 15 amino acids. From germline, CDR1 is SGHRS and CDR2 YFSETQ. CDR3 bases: TGCGCCAGCAGTTCGACCGGGACAGGGGATGAAAAACTGTTTTTT. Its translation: CASSSTGTGDEKLFF.

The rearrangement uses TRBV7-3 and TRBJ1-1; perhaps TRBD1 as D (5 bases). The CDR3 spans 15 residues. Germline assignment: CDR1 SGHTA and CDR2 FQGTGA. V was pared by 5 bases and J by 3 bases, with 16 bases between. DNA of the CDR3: TGTGCCAGCAGCCCATCCACGGGGGTGGACACTGAAGCTTTCTTT. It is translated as CASSPSTGVDTEAFF. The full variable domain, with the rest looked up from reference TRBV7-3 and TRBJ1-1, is GAGVSQTPSNKVTEKGKYVELRCDPISGHTALYWYRQSLGQGPEFLIYFQGTGAADDSGLPNDRFFAVRPEGSVSTLKIQRTERGDSAVYLCASSPSTGVDTEAFFGQGTRLTVV.

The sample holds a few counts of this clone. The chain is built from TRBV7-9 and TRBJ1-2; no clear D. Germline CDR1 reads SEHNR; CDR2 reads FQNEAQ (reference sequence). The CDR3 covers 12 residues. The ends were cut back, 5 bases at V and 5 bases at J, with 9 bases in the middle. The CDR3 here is CASSPLPYGYTF. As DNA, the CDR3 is TGTGCCAGCAGCCCCCTACCATATGGCTACACCTTC.

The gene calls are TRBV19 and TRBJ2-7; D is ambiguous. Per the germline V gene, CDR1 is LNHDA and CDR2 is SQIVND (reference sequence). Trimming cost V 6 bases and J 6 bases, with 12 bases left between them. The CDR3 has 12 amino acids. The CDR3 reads CASSSRWSEQYF. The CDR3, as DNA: TGTGCCAGTAGCTCCCGCTGGAGCGAGCAGTACTTC.

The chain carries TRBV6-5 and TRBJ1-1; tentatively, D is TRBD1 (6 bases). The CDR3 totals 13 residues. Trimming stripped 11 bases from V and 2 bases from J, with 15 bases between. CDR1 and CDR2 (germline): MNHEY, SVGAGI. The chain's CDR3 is CAVFRTANTEAFF. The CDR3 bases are TGTGCCGTCTTTCGGACAGCAAACACTGAAGCTTTCTTT.

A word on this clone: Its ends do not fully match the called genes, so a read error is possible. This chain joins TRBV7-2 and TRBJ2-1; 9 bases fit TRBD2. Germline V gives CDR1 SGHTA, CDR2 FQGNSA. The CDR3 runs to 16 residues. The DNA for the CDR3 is TGTGCCAGCAGCTTAGGGGGCGGGAGGGCCTATAATGAGCAGTTCTTC. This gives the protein CASSLGGGRAYNEQFF.

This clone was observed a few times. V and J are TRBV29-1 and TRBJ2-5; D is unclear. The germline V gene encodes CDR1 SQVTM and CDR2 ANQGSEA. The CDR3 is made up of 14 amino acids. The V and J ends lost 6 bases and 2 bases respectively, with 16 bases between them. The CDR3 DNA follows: TGCAGCGTCCACCCCCCGAGAACGCAAGAGACCCAGTACTTC. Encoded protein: CSVHPPRTQETQYF. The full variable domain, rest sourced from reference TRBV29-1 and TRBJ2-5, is SAVISQKPSRDICQRGTSLTIQCQVDSQVTMMFWYRQQPGQSLTLIATANQGSEATYESGFVIDKFPISRPNLTFSTLTVSNMSPEDSSIYLCSVHPPRTQETQYFGPGTRLLVL.

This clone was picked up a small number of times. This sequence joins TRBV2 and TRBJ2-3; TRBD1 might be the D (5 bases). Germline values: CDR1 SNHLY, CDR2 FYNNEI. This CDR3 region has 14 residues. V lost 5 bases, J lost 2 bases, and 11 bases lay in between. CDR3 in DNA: TGTGCCAGCAGTAGACAGCTTGCCACAGATACGCAGTATTTT. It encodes CASSRQLATDTQYF.

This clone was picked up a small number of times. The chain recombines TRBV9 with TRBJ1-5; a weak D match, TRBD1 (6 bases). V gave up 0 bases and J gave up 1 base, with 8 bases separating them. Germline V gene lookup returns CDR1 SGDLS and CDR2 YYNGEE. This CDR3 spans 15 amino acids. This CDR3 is CASSVGTASNQPQHF. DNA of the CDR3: TGTGCCAGCAGCGTAGGGACAGCGAGCAATCAGCCCCAGCATTTT.